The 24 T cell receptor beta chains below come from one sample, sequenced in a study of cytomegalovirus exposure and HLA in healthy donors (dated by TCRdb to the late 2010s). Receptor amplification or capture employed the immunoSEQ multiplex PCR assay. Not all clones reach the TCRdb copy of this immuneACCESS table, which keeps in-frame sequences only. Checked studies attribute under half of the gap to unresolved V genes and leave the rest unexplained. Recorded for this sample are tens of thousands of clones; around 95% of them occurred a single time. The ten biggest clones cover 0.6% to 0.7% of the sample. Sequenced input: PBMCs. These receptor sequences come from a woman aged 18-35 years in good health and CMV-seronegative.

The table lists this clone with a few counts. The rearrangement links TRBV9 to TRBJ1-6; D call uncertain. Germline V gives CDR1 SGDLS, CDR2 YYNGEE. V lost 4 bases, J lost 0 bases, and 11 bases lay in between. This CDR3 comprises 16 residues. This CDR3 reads CASSRSRGSYNSPLHF. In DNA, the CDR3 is TGTGCCAGCAGCCGTAGCCGGGGCTCCTATAATTCACCCCTCCACTTT.

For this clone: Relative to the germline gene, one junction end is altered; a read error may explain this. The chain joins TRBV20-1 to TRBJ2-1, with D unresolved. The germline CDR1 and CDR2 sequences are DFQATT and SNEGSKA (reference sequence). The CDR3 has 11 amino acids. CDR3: CSARGAYEQFF. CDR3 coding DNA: TGCAGTGCAAGAGGCGCTTATGAGCAGTTCTTC.

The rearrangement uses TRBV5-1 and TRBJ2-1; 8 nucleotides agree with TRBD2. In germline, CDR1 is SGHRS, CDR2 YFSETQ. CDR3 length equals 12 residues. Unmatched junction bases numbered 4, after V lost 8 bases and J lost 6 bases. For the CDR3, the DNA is TGCGCCAGTTGGCGGGAGGCCAATGAGCAGTTCTTC. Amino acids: CASWREANEQFF.

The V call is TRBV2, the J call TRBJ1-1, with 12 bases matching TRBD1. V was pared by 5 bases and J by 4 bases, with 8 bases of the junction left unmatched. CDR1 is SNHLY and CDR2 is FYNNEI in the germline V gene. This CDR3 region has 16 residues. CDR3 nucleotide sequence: TGTGCCAGCAGTCCGGAGGGACAGGGGGCGGGCACTGAAGCTTTCTTT. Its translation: CASSPEGQGAGTEAFF.

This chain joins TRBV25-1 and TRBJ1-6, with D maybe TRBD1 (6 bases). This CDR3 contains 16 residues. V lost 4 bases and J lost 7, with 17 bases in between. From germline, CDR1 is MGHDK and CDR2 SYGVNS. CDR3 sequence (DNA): TGTGCCAGCAGTGGGATCACAGGGAAGGCAAATTCACCCCTCCACTTT. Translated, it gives CASSGITGKANSPLHF.

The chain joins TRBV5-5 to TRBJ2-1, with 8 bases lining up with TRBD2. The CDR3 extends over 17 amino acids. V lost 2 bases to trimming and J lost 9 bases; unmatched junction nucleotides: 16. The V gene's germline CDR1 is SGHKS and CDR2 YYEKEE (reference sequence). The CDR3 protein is CASSFVTSGRALIEQFF. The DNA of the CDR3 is TGTGCCAGCAGCTTTGTTACTAGCGGTCGGGCTCTCATTGAGCAGTTCTTC.

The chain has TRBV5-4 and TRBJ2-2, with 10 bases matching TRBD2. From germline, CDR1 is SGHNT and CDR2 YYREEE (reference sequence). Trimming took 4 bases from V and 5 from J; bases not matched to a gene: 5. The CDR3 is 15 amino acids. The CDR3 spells CASSPVAGGTGELFF. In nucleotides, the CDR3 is TGTGCCAGCAGCCCGGTAGCGGGAGGTACCGGGGAGCTGTTTTTT.

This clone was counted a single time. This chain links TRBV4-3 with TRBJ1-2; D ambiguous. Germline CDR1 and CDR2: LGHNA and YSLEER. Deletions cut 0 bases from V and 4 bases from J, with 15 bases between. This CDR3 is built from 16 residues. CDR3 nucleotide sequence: TGCGCCAGCAGCCAAGATCCGGCAGAGGATATCTATGGCTACACCTTC. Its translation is CASSQDPAEDIYGYTF.

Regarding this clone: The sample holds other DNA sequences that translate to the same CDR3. CDR3 DNA: TGTGCCAGCAGCCCCGGGTCTGGAAACACCATATATTTT. It specifies CASSPGSGNTIYF. J is TRBJ1-3 and V is TRBV28; no reliable D call. The V end was cut by 6 bases, the J end by 1 base, with 7 bases between. Germline assignment: CDR1 MDHEN and CDR2 SYDVKM. CDR3 size: 13 residues.

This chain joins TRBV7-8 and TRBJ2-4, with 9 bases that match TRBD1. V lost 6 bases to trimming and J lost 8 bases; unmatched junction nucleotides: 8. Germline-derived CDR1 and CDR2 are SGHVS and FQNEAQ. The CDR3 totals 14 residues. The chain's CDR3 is CASSISGQGYIQYF. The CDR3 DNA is TGTGCCAGCAGTATTTCGGGACAGGGCTACATTCAGTACTTC.

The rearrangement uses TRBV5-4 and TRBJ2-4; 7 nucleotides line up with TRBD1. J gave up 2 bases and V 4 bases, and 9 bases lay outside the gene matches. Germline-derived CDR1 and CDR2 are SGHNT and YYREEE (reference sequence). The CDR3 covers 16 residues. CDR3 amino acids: CASSRDSSQTKNIQYF. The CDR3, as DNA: TGTGCCAGCAGCCGGGACAGTAGCCAAACCAAAAACATTCAGTACTTC.

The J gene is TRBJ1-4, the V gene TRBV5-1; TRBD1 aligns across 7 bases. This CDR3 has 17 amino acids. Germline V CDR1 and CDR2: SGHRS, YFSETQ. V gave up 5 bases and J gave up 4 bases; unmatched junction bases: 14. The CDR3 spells CASRSTGNVGGNEKLFF. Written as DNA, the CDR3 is TGCGCCAGCAGGTCGACAGGGAACGTCGGGGGTAATGAAAAACTGTTTTTT.

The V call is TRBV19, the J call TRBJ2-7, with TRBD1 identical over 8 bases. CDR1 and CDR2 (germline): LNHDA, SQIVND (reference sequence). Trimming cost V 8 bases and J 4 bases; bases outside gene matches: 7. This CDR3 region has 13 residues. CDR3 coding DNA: TGTGCCAGTGCCGACAGGGGTAGGTACGAGCAGTACTTC. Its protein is CASADRGRYEQYF.

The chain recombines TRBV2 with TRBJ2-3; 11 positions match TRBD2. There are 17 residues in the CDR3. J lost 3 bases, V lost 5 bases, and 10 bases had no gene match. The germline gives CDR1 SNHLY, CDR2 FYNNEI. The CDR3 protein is CASSIGLAGGGTDTQYF. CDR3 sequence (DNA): TGTGCCAGCAGTATCGGGCTAGCGGGGGGTGGGACAGATACGCAGTATTTT.

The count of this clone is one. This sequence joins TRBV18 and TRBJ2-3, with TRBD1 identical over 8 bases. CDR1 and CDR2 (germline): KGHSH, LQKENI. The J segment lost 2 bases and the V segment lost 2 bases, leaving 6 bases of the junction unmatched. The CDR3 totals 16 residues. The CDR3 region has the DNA TGTGCCAGCTCACCATTAACAGGGGGGTTCACAGATACGCAGTATTTT. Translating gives CASSPLTGGFTDTQYF.

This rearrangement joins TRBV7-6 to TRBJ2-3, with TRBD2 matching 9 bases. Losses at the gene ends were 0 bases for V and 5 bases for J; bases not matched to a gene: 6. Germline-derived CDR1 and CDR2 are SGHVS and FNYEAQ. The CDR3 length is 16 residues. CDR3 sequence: CASSLASSGAGDTQYF. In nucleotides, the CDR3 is TGTGCCAGCAGCTTAGCCTCTAGCGGGGCCGGAGATACGCAGTATTTT.

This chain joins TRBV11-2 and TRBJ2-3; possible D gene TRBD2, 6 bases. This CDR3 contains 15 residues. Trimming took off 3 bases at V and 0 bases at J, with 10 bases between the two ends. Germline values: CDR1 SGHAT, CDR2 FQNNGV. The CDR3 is CASSFVAGSTDTQYF. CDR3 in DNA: TGTGCCAGCAGCTTCGTTGCGGGGAGCACAGATACGCAGTATTTT. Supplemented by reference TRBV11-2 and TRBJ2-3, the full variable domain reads EAGVAQSPRYKIIEKRQSVAFWCNPISGHATLYWYQQILGQGPKLLIQFQNNGVVDDSQLPKDRFSAERLKGVDSTLKIQPAKLEDSAVYLCASSFVAGSTDTQYFGPGTRLTVL.

DNA for the CDR3: TGTGCCAGCACAGCAGCGGGGGCTGGCTATGGCTACACCTTC. It specifies CASTAAGAGYGYTF. The J gene is TRBJ1-2, the V gene TRBV2; D possibly corresponds to TRBD1 (6 bases). The length of the CDR3 is 14 residues. The germline V gene has CDR1 SNHLY and CDR2 FYNNEI. V gave up 7 bases and J gave up 4 bases, with 16 bases separating them.

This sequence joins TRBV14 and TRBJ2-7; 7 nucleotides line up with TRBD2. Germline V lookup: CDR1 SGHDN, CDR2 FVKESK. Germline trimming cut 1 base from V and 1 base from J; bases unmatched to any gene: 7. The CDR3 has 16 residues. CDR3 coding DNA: TGTGCCAGCAGCCAAGGAGTCGGGGGGTCATCCTACGAGCAGTACTTC. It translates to CASSQGVGGSSYEQYF.

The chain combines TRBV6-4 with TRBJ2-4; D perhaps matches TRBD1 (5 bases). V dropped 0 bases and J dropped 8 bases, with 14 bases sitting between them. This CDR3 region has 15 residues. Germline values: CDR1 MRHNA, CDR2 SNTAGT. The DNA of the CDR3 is TGTGCCAGCAGTGACTCGATAGGGCAGGGTCACATTCAGTACTTC. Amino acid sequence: CASSDSIGQGHIQYF.

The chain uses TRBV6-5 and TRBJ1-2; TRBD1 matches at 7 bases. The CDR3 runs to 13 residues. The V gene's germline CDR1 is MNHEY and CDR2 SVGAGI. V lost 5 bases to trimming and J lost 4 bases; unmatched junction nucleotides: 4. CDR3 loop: CASSAGTVYGYTF. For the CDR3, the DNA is TGTGCCAGCAGTGCCGGGACAGTCTATGGCTACACCTTC.

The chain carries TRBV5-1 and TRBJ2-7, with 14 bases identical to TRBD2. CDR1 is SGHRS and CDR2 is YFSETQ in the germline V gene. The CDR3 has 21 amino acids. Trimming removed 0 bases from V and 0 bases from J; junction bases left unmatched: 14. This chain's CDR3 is CASSLVGLAGVHIPYSYEQYF. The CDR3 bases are TGCGCCAGCAGCTTGGTGGGACTAGCGGGAGTCCACATCCCATACTCCTACGAGCAGTACTTC. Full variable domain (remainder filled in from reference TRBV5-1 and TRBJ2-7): KAGVTQTPRYLIKTRGQQVTLSCSPISGHRSVSWYQQTPGQGLQFLFEYFSETQRNKGNFPGRFSGRQFSNSRSEMNVSTLELGDSALYLCASSLVGLAGVHIPYSYEQYFGPGTRLTVT.

CDR3 nucleotide sequence: TGTGCCAGCCGCTTGGGGAGTGAGACTAACTATGGCTACACCTTC. Its protein product is CASRLGSETNYGYTF. This chain connects TRBV5-3 to TRBJ1-2; unclear D gene. TRBV5-3 is reported as an ORF; its role is uncertain. V lost 8 bases and J 0 bases, leaving 17 bases between the germline ends. The CDR3 runs to 15 residues.

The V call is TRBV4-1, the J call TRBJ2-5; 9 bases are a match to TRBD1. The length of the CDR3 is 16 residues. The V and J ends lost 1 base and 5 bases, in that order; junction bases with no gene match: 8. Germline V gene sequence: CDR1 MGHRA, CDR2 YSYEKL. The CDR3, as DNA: TGCGCCAGCAGCCAAGGGGGGACAGGGAGGCGGGAGACCCAGTACTTC. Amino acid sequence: CASSQGGTGRRETQYF.